The next 32 T cell receptor beta chains were all read from a single sample in a study of early T cells in non-severe SARS-CoV-2 infection. TCRdb redid the calling of the 5' RACE reads with MiXCR, one entry per CDR3 protein. The profile covers roughly 60,000 distinct CDR3 sequences, with about 7.7% appearing a single time and 3% to 4% taken by the ten largest. Sequenced sample: whole blood. These receptor sequences come from an adult who was a healthcare worker with PCR-confirmed SARS-CoV-2 infection or an uninfected control (not recorded which).

The rearrangement uses TRBV9 and TRBJ2-7; 8 nucleotides agree with TRBD1. The CDR3 extends over 13 amino acids. Per germline, CDR1 SGDLS and CDR2 YYNGEE. Germline trimming cut 7 bases from V and 4 bases from J; bases unmatched to any gene: 7. DNA for the CDR3: TGTGCCAGCGGACAGGGTCTGGGGTACGAGCAGTACTTC. It specifies CASGQGLGYEQYF.

The chain couples TRBV21-1 to TRBJ2-5; no check of the table's D call, TRBD2, against the DNA was made. TRBV21-1 is assigned pseudogene status. This CDR3 is built from 16 residues. The CDR3 spells CASSPRRLASQETQYF. CDR3 DNA sequence: TGTGCCAGCAGCCCCCGTCGACTAGCCTCCCAAGAGACCCAGTACTTC.

This clonotype was observed at least ten times. The chain is built from TRBV4-1 and TRBJ2-3; D remains ambiguous. CDR3 length equals 15 residues. The germline CDR1 and CDR2 sequences are MGHRA and YSYEKL. Trimming took off 4 bases at V and 0 bases at J, with 11 bases between the two ends. In DNA, the CDR3 is TGCGCCAGCAGCCCCTTCGGCGGAAGCACAGATACGCAGTATTTT. As protein: CASSPFGGSTDTQYF.

This clonotype was detected many times. The genes are TRBV20-1 and TRBJ2-7; TRBD1 matches 11 bases. Germline V CDR1 and CDR2: DFQATT, SNEGSKA (reference sequence). CDR3 size: 14 residues. V trimming: 6 bases; J trimming: 3 bases; junction bases outside the gene matches: 7. CDR3 protein: CSAEPGTGGYEQYF. DNA of the CDR3: TGCAGTGCCGAACCCGGGACAGGGGGCTACGAGCAGTACTTC.

The J gene is TRBJ2-7, the V gene TRBV28; a weak D match, TRBD1 (6 bases). The V end was cut by 6 bases, the J end by 1 base, with 13 bases between. The CDR3 is made up of 14 amino acids. CDR1 and CDR2 from the germline V gene are MDHEN and SYDVKM. Here the CDR3 DNA reads TGTGCCAGCAGCCAGACAGGAGGATCCTACGAGCAGTACTTC. This gives the protein CASSQTGGSYEQYF.

The sample holds many counts of this clonotype. The J gene is TRBJ1-5, the V gene TRBV28; D is unclear. The CDR3 is 15 amino acids. CDR1 MDHEN and CDR2 SYDVKM come from the germline V gene. Trimming pared 3 bases from V and 0 bases from J, leaving 9 bases between. Here the CDR3 reads CASSFTGLSNQPQHF. The CDR3 bases are TGTGCCAGCAGTTTCACCGGGCTTAGCAATCAGCCCCAGCATTTT.

This clonotype was observed a few times. The genes are TRBV16 and TRBJ1-1; possibly TRBD1 for D (6 bases). Per the germline V gene, CDR1 is KGHSY and CDR2 is FQNENV. The CDR3 is 14 amino acids. The V end was cut by 6 bases, the J end by 4 bases, with 15 bases between. The CDR3 bases are TGTGCCAGCAGTCACAGGGTAGGAGGCACTGAAGCTTTCTTT. This codes for CASSHRVGGTEAFF.

The chain links TRBV6-1 to TRBJ1-1; no clear D. CDR1 MNHNS and CDR2 SASEGT come from the germline V gene. The CDR3 spans 13 residues. Trimming removed 0 bases at V and 5 bases at J, with 7 bases between. The chain's CDR3 is CASSEARRTEAFF. In DNA form, the CDR3 reads TGTGCCAGCAGTGAAGCACGGCGGACTGAAGCTTTCTTT.

This clonotype appeared a few times. The chain joins TRBV28 to TRBJ2-7; D gene unclear. CDR3 length: 13 amino acids. The V and J ends lost 3 bases and 2 bases respectively, with 8 bases between them. From germline, CDR1 is MDHEN and CDR2 SYDVKM. The CDR3 nucleotides are TGTGCCAGCAGTTTGGGCGGACCCTACGAGCAGTACTTC. This encodes CASSLGGPYEQYF.

This clonotype was counted many times. This chain joins TRBV7-9 and TRBJ2-4; D gene unclear. V lost 1 base and J lost 0, with 4 bases in between. The CDR3 loop spans 14 amino acids. The V gene's germline CDR1 is SEHNR and CDR2 FQNEAQ (reference sequence). For the CDR3, the DNA is TGTGCCAGCAGCTTAGAATTAGCCAAAAACATTCAGTACTTC. Translation: CASSLELAKNIQYF.

The table lists this clonotype with many counts. The chain uses TRBV5-1 and TRBJ1-2, with TRBD1 matching 7 bases. This CDR3 comprises 13 residues. Germline CDR1 reads SGHRS; CDR2 reads YFSETQ. J gave up 8 bases and V 1 base, and 5 bases lay outside the gene matches. The CDR3 sequence is CASSLTGEGGYTF. CDR3 DNA: TGCGCCAGCAGCTTGACAGGGGAAGGAGGCTACACCTTC.

The chain has TRBV10-3 and TRBJ2-7, with D unresolved. The CDR3 totals 13 residues. CDR1 and CDR2 from the germline V gene are ENHRY and SYGVKD. V lost 2 bases and J lost 2, with 7 bases in between. CDR3 sequence (DNA): TGTGCCATCAGTGAGGACGTAACCTACGAGCAGTACTTC. Translated, it gives CAISEDVTYEQYF.

In this sample, this clonotype turned up many times. This chain joins TRBV11-2 and TRBJ2-5; 10 bases match TRBD2. Germline V gene sequence: CDR1 SGHAT, CDR2 FQNNGV. The V gene end was trimmed by 5 bases and the J gene end by 3 bases; junction bases not matched to a gene: 6. CDR3 length equals 15 residues. The CDR3 sequence is CASSQGTSAKETQYF. CDR3 DNA sequence: TGTGCCAGCAGCCAAGGGACTAGCGCTAAAGAGACCCAGTACTTC. Filled out from reference TRBV11-2 and TRBJ2-5, the complete variable domain reads EAGVAQSPRYKIIEKRQSVAFWCNPISGHATLYWYQQILGQGPKLLIQFQNNGVVDDSQLPKDRFSAERLKGVDSTLKIQPAKLEDSAVYLCASSQGTSAKETQYFGPGTRLLVL.

This clonotype was recorded a few times. V is TRBV4-1 and J is TRBJ1-3; D not resolved. Germline CDR1 is MGHRA and CDR2 is YSYEKL. Trimming took off 0 bases at V and 3 bases at J, with 18 bases between the two ends. The CDR3 length is 18 residues. The CDR3, as DNA: TGCGCCAGCAGCCAAGATATCCTAGTTACTCTAGGTGGAAACACCATATATTTT. It encodes CASSQDILVTLGGNTIYF.

V gene TRBV7-9 combines with J gene TRBJ2-5; perhaps D is TRBD1 or TRBD2 (5 bases each). The CDR3 extends over 13 amino acids. Trimming left V 4 bases short and J 3 bases short, with 9 bases between. Germline V gene sequence: CDR1 SEHNR, CDR2 FQNEAQ (reference sequence). The CDR3 DNA reads TGTGCCAGCAGCTATCAGGGAGAAGAGACCCAGTACTTC. It is translated as CASSYQGEETQYF. Based on the CDR3 plus reference TRBV7-9 and TRBJ2-5, the full variable domain is DTGVSQNPRHKITKRGQNVTFRCDPISEHNRLYWYRQTLGQGPEFLTYFQNEAQLEKSRLLSDRFSAERPKGSFSTLEIQRTEQGDSAMYLCASSYQGEETQYFGPGTRLLVL.

The sample holds a few counts of this clonotype. The V call is TRBV20-1, the J call TRBJ2-6; D ambiguous. The CDR3 runs to 13 residues. Per germline, CDR1 DFQATT and CDR2 SNEGSKA (reference sequence). V lost 0 bases, J lost 2 bases, and 2 bases lay in between. The CDR3 protein is CSARDPGANVLTF. The CDR3, as DNA: TGCAGTGCTAGAGATCCTGGGGCCAACGTCCTGACTTTC.

This clonotype was found many times. The rearrangement joins TRBV2 to TRBJ1-4; no clear D. The CDR3 spans 16 residues. The germline V gene encodes CDR1 SNHLY and CDR2 FYNNEI. V lost 6 bases and J 4 bases, leaving 18 bases between the germline ends. The CDR3 loop reads CASSAGRRVLNEKLFF. CDR3 coding DNA: TGTGCCAGCAGCGCAGGTAGAAGGGTCCTTAATGAAAAACTGTTTTTT.

This clonotype came up many times. This chain connects TRBV20-1 to TRBJ2-7; D not certain. Trimming cost V 6 bases and J 4 bases, with 10 bases left between them. Germline-derived CDR1 and CDR2 are DFQATT and SNEGSKA (reference sequence). This CDR3 has 11 residues. The CDR3 here is CSAPARYEQYF. The DNA of the CDR3 is TGCAGTGCCCCAGCCCGGTACGAGCAGTACTTC.

The sample holds many counts of this clonotype. This rearrangement joins TRBV14 to TRBJ2-1; a possible D gene is TRBD2 (6 bases). This CDR3 comprises 19 residues. Germline CDR1 reads SGHDN; CDR2 reads FVKESK. Trimming pared 0 bases from V and 4 bases from J, leaving 22 bases between. CDR3 sequence (DNA): TGTGCCAGCAGCCAAGATTGGACGGCAACCGGGACTTATTACAATGAGCAGTTCTTC. Translation: CASSQDWTATGTYYNEQFF.

In its sample, this clonotype was seen many times. J is TRBJ1-1 and V is TRBV10-3; D unresolved. Trimming removed 9 bases from V and 0 bases from J, with 11 bases in between. Germline CDR1 reads ENHRY; CDR2 reads SYGVKD. The length of the CDR3 is 13 residues. CDR3 residues: CAIKGGMNTEAFF. The CDR3 region has the DNA TGTGCCATTAAGGGTGGAATGAACACTGAAGCTTTCTTT.

In this sample, this clonotype turned up a few times. The rearrangement uses TRBV20-1 and TRBJ1-3; 7 bases are shared with TRBD1. The germline V gene encodes CDR1 DFQATT and CDR2 SNEGSKA (reference sequence). The CDR3 runs to 14 residues. V shed 6 bases and J 7 bases; nucleotides not matched to a gene: 12. CDR3 sequence: CSAPDRRIGNTIYF. CDR3 bases: TGCAGTGCCCCGGACAGGAGGATCGGGAACACCATATATTTT.

This clonotype was counted only a few times. The V call is TRBV29-1, the J call TRBJ1-5; no definite D call. This CDR3 contains 13 residues. V was trimmed by 6 bases and J by 3 bases, leaving 12 bases between them. CDR1 and CDR2 (germline): SQVTM, ANQGSEA. CDR3 DNA: TGCAGCGTCTTGAAGTCTCCCAATCAGCCCCAGCATTTT. Translation: CSVLKSPNQPQHF.

The rearrangement links TRBV10-3 to TRBJ1-2; possibly TRBD1 for D (6 bases). This CDR3 contains 12 residues. Deletions cut 4 bases from V and 7 bases from J, with 10 bases between. Germline V gene lookup returns CDR1 ENHRY and CDR2 SYGVKD. The CDR3 DNA is TGTGCCATCAGTGGTGGGGGCGCTGGCTACACCTTC. As protein: CAISGGGAGYTF.

A few counts support this clonotype. The V gene is TRBV3-1, the J gene TRBJ2-3; D is ambiguous. Per the germline V gene, CDR1 is LGHDT and CDR2 is YNNKEL (reference sequence). The CDR3 covers 12 residues. V lost 1 base and J lost 5, with 4 bases in between. CDR3 sequence reads: CASSQVLDTQYF. In DNA, the CDR3 is TGTGCCAGCAGCCAAGTTTTAGATACGCAGTATTTT.

This clonotype was picked up a small number of times. The chain combines TRBV7-8 with TRBJ2-1; D may be TRBD1 (6 bases). Germline V CDR1 and CDR2: SGHVS, FQNEAQ. With 0 bases removed from V and 1 base from J, the gap between germline ends came to 10 bases. CDR3 size: 16 residues. CDR3 DNA sequence: TGTGCCAGCAGCTTAGCCGGGACACCTTCCTACAATGAGCAGTTCTTC. It encodes CASSLAGTPSYNEQFF.

This clonotype was picked up many times. The chain joins TRBV6-5 to TRBJ2-3; 9 nucleotides agree with TRBD2. V dropped 2 bases and J dropped 10; count of bases not matched to a gene: 25. This CDR3 region has 20 residues. Germline CDR1 is MNHEY and CDR2 is SVGAGI. The CDR3 protein is CASSYGLANRGKSRRIAQYF. The CDR3 DNA reads TGTGCCAGCAGTTACGGACTAGCGAATAGGGGGAAGAGTCGCCGAATCGCGCAGTATTTT.

In its sample, this clonotype was seen a few times. CDR3 protein: CSARKTDRGQETQYF. The CDR3 region has the DNA TGCAGTGCTAGAAAGACGGATAGAGGCCAAGAGACCCAGTACTTC. This sequence joins TRBV20-1 and TRBJ2-5; no definite D call. The CDR3 loop spans 15 amino acids. Germline V CDR1 and CDR2: DFQATT, SNEGSKA (reference sequence). V was shortened by 2 bases and J by 1 base, with 14 bases between the two germline ends.

This clonotype was observed many times. The chain couples TRBV3-1 to TRBJ2-1; D might be TRBD1 (5 bases). V was clipped by 0 bases and J by 2 bases, with 5 bases between them. The germline gives CDR1 LGHDT, CDR2 YNNKEL (reference sequence). This CDR3 is built from 14 residues. The chain's CDR3 is CASSQDRAYNEQFF. CDR3 nucleotide sequence: TGTGCCAGCAGCCAAGACAGGGCCTACAATGAGCAGTTCTTC.

In this sample, this clonotype turned up many times. The rearrangement links TRBV11-2 to TRBJ1-2, with D possibly TRBD1 on 6 matching bases. The germline V and J ends were trimmed by 4 bases and 8 bases, with 20 bases remaining between them. The CDR3 consists of 15 residues. Germline V lookup: CDR1 SGHAT, CDR2 FQNNGV. CDR3 loop: CASSSTGGAGWGYTF. In DNA, the CDR3 is TGTGCCAGCAGCTCCACTGGGGGCGCAGGTTGGGGCTACACCTTC.

This clonotype was observed a few times. CDR3 loop: CASSLWPPRGRRSAGELFF. DNA for the CDR3: TGTGCCAGCAGTTTATGGCCCCCGCGGGGGCGCCGCTCAGCCGGGGAGCTGTTTTTT. The rearrangement links TRBV27 to TRBJ2-2, with D perhaps matching TRBD2 (7 bases). The germline gives CDR1 MNHEY, CDR2 SMNVEV (reference sequence). The V and J ends lost 1 base and 6 bases respectively, with 24 bases between them. The CDR3 runs to 19 residues.

The chain carries TRBV11-2 and TRBJ2-7; weak D call: TRBD2 (6 bases). V dropped 5 bases and J dropped 2 bases, with 16 bases sitting between them. This CDR3 has 15 residues. Germline CDR1 SGHAT, CDR2 FQNNGV. CDR3 bases: TGTGCCAGCAGCCTAATCGACGCGGGAACCTACGAGCAGTACTTC. It encodes CASSLIDAGTYEQYF.

The V gene is TRBV12-5, the J gene TRBJ1-5; maybe TRBD1 (6 bases). The CDR3 length is 12 residues. CDR1 and CDR2 from the germline V gene are LGHNT and FRNRAP. Trimming shortened V by 6 bases and J by 4 bases, and 7 bases separated the two germline ends. The CDR3 sequence is CASGQGNQPQHF. In DNA form, the CDR3 reads TGTGCTAGTGGGCAGGGGAATCAGCCCCAGCATTTT.